This T cell receptor beta chain was recovered during a study of T cell changes during pregnancy in multiple sclerosis (dated by TCRdb to the late 2010s). At the level of the whole study: The study looked at changes in the T cell repertoire across pregnancy in women with multiple sclerosis.

Based on the germline V gene, the CDR1 and CDR2 sequences are LGHNA and YNFKEQ. Counted from cysteine to phenylalanine, this CDR3 has 16 amino acids. Only CDR3 DNA remains: 48 bases, in frame from the first base. Unmatched junction bases come to 8, with V trimmed by 4 bases and J by 2 bases. Worth noting for this clone: The clone's antigen remains unknown. Base-call qualities are not available, and no considerably larger clone is one nucleotide away.

Libraries were built with the immunoSEQ multiplex PCR assay. TCRdb stores this immuneACCESS table with in-frame sequences only. Part of the clones is absent; in the studies checked, under half of the shortfall reflects unresolved V genes, and no reason is known for the rest. Recorded for this sample are approximately 13,000 clones; around 88% of them occurred a single time. Clones ranked in the top ten supply less than 9.5% of the sample. The chain is made from TRBV4-2 and TRBJ2-3; the junction holds 8 bases that match TRBD2. The clonotype originates from a female donor in good health, enrolled as a control in a pregnancy study. This sample comprised CD8+ T cells from peripheral blood mononuclear cells, obtained in the second trimester of pregnancy. This receptor carries the CDR3 CASSRERGRSTDTQYF. The DNA is as follows: TGTGCCAGCAGCCGAGAGCGGGGGAGGTCCACAGATACGCAGTATTTT.